The sequence of this T cell receptor beta chain was determined in a study of OX40 agonist ivuxolimab in advanced cancers. Study-wide context: Dosing consisted of intravenous ivuxolimab at 0.01 to 10 mg/kg every 2 weeks.

Patients had blood sampled at baseline and again on cycle 4 day 1 and cycle 7 day 1. Here immunoSEQ multiplex PCR was the method, and the copy in TCRdb shows in-frame clones only, minus some. The table lists under 20,000 clones, about 70% of them singletons. The CDR3 length is 15 residues. Looked up from germline, CDR1 is SGHDN and CDR2 is FVKESK. V was trimmed by 0 bases and J by 0 bases, leaving 9 bases between them. The input for sequencing was CD4+ or CD8+ T cells sorted from blood, taken in a trial of the OX40 agonist ivuxolimab. The rearrangement links TRBV14 to TRBJ2-7; D is unclear. The sequence was collected from an adult with an advanced solid tumor such as melanoma, head and neck, liver or kidney cancer. In DNA, the CDR3 is TGTGCCAGCAGCCAAGATTACGGATACTCCTACGAGCAGTACTTC. Amino acids: CASSQDYGYSYEQYF.